This T cell receptor (beta chain) was found in a study of blood T cell repertoires in COVID-19. Across the study: Sources were T cells, B-cell-depleted T cells, or PBMCs; the material itself was cDNA or gDNA.

This CDR3 is built from 11 residues. Germline assignment: CDR1 SNHLY and CDR2 FYNNEI. V shed 8 bases, J shed 3 bases, and the junction held 0 bases outside the gene matches. Under the authors' procedure: Amplification with reference gene primers provided the estimates of nucleated cell counts. Sequencing was performed with immunoSEQ multiplex PCR; in TCRdb, only in-frame clones are kept and a portion is missing. V and J calls and clone size come straight from that table; D and trimming were deduced from the DNA. The sample holds 140,000 to 150,000 clones, approximately 80% seen once. This clonotype was sampled from a human donor with acute or convalescent COVID-19. The donor label of this sample is uncertain. Specimen: peripheral blood. The chain uses TRBV2 and TRBJ2-7, with TRBD2 matching 8 bases. As DNA, the CDR3 is TGTGCCAGCGGGACTAGCTACGAGCAGTACGTC. Its protein product is CASGTSYEQYV.